The T cell receptor (beta chain) under discussion was sequenced for a study of cytomegalovirus exposure and HLA in healthy donors (dated by TCRdb to about 2017). A note on the overall study: An earlier analysis of 587 of the donors reported approximately 300 Gb of sequence data and 90 million to 120 million unique TCR beta sequences obtained from 150 million to 200 million T cells. Every repertoire in the discovery cohort had been generated on one and the same sequencing platform. Typing coverage varied by locus: 629-630 donors for A, B, C, DRB1 and DQB1; about 520 for DQA1; over 600 for DPA1; some 470 for DPB1. High-throughput TCR immunosequencing, statistical association of individual TCRs with disease status, and machine learning were combined to predict cytomegalovirus infection status. Four to six DR-DQ haplotypes were handled as single units for association and clustering, since linkage in the cohort was strong. A later genetic analysis used genome-wide SNP genotypes for about 60% of the roughly 700 donors, treating that subset as a discovery cohort. An early release covering roughly 640 HLA-typed donors comprised approximately 300 gigabases of sequencing data and around 80 million unique TCR sequences. In addition to the first cohort of approximately 650 subjects, a separate validation cohort of under 150 different subjects was used. A later analysis re-examined previously published TCR beta repertoires from 610 or so donors and added high-resolution HLA genotyping to investigate patterns of TCR occurrence. Of the roughly 410 genotyped donors, roughly 80% were placed in the genetic ancestry cluster associated with self-reported Caucasian donors. The study aimed to test whether cataloging public T cell receptors could reveal signatures of past pathogen exposure. The study used immunosequencing to profile the T cell repertoires of approximately 690 subjects and linked those repertoires to cytomegalovirus serostatus. Across 398 genotyped donors of the cohort, an average of approximately 240,000 unique TCR beta nucleotide sequences per donor were sequenced, and about a sixth of those sequences were non-productive. Both class I and class II loci were covered by HLA typing, at four-digit resolution. Rather than drawing on any new phenotypic data, the later analysis identified candidate immune exposures from TCR beta sequences and the way those sequences occurred across donors. In an earlier analysis of around 540 of the donors, high-throughput TCR beta sequencing was used to judge whether each TCR beta V gene segment behaved as functional or pseudogenic. Donor age, sex, ethnicity and CMV serostatus were collected together with the repertoire data.

The library was prepared using the immunoSEQ multiplex PCR assay. For the multiplex PCR, a mixture combining 60 forward primers for TCR Vbeta segments and 13 reverse primers for TCR Jbeta segments was used. The CDR3 region of rearranged TCR beta genes was amplified from genomic DNA with a multiplex PCR assay. Amplified TCR beta libraries were sequenced as 87-base-pair reads on the Illumina HiSeq System. For the original study's pipeline: In a later analysis, some 80 million unique TCR beta chains were counted across the 666 repertoires, and roughly 9.9 million of these chains were shared by at least two donors. To remove PCR and sequencing errors, raw reads were error-corrected and collapsed into unique sequences using a nearest-neighbor algorithm that merged closely related sequences. V, D and J gene segments were assigned by aligning CDR3 sequences to IMGT reference sequences. For a sequence to be retained, at least a six-nucleotide match to both a V gene segment and a J gene segment was required. Rearrangements were called productive when the CDR3 lacked stop codons and stayed in frame with V and J; all others were non-productive. CDR3 was defined according to IMGT convention as the region running from the second conserved V-encoded cysteine to the conserved J-encoded phenylalanine. Sequences without an unambiguous match to a single V gene segment were excluded from the earlier analysis of 450 to 650 of the donors. An earlier analysis of about 600 of the donors called V segments functional above 56.7% productive rearrangements and segregating when the between-donor standard deviation exceeded 5%. A statistical classification framework was built for diagnosing cytomegalovirus status from the catalog of TCR beta chain sequences. In a later analysis, V and J genes were assigned by comparing TCR nucleotide sequences against IMGT/GENE-DB human TR gene sequences. The TCRdist pipeline was used in a later analysis to assign CDR3 sequences and most-parsimonious VDJ recombination scenarios. In a later analysis, each TCR beta chain was defined by its CDR3 amino acid sequence together with its V-gene family, and reads lacking a unique V-gene family were excluded. In a later analysis, fewer than 650 highly shared, low-generation-probability nucleotide sequences were removed to address suspected cross-contamination and a sequencing artifact. In a later analysis, a clonal expansion index for each public chain was calculated from normalized within-repertoire ranks of inferred template counts. A later analysis computed generation probabilities with a VDJ recombination model fitted to out-of-frame rearrangements, and checked the results against IGoR. Hypergeometric tests were used in a later analysis to score TCR-TCR, TCR-HLA and TCR-CMV co-occurrence, with a repertoire-size bias correction applied to the TCR pairs. False discovery rates were estimated in a later analysis by permuting HLA or CMV assignments 20 times. In a later analysis, co-occurring TCRs were grouped using DBSCAN, and TCRdist sequence similarity was added for clustering within HLA-allele-positive subsets. Repertoires with fewer than 30,000 or more than 120,000 public chains were left out of co-occurrence clustering, as were five repertoires with anomalous nucleotide sharing. As stored in TCRdb, this immuneACCESS dataset retains in-frame rearrangements with V and J assigned. A fraction of the clones does not appear; measured against another copy, unresolved V genes explain less than half of the discrepancy, and the remainder lacks a known reason. For V, J and clone size, that table is used; D and trimming come from the DNA. The sample has about 96,000 clones on record. The ten largest clones take up 3% to 4% of the sample.

The cohort consisted of 666 healthy bone marrow donors. All cohort members were sampled while nominally healthy, although unrecorded immune exposures were likely present. The donor tested CMV seronegative, placing the donor among the 350 or so seronegative members of the cohort. Every donor gave a peripheral blood sample, and the peripheral blood mononuclear cells from that sample were used for TCR beta sequencing. The Qiagen DNeasy Blood Extraction Kit was used to extract genomic DNA from the blood cell samples. The germline V gene (reference sequence) supplies CDR1 MNHEY and CDR2 SMNVEV. Including cysteine and phenylalanine, the CDR3 has 14 amino acids. Only the CDR3 region is kept as DNA, spanning 42 bases read in frame from base 1. V and J lose 4 bases and 8 bases, and a span of 14 bases separates them. The study at large found these results: A further reported finding was that TCR beta sequences accurately predicted the HLA-A and HLA-B alleles for most subjects in the first cohort. Because counts were too low, 15 or so rarely observed V segments, including chromosome 9 orphons, were excluded from the earlier analysis of some 540 of the donors. Broadly in line with IMGT annotations, most TCR beta V segments showed up in productive rearrangements about 87% or about 30% of the time in an earlier analysis of a few hundred of the donors. In a later analysis, HLA-associated TCR beta chains showed more clonal expansion and lower generation probabilities than non-associated chains that were equally common. Most TCR sequences were seen in very few donors, while some public TCRs were found in many individuals. Because the 87-base-pair reads could not distinguish some IMGT-functional V segments, including TRBV6-2 and TRBV6-3, those segments were excluded. The study gave a list of 150 to 200 TCR beta chains associated with cytomegalovirus. The presence/absence analyses assumed that sequencing depth was roughly uniform across donors, and that assumption may not be true. Specific HLA alleles were associated with 15,000 to 20,000 TCR beta sequences at a false discovery rate of 0.05 in a later analysis. A later analysis reported that several top co-occurrence clusters appeared linked to parvovirus B19, influenza, CMV and Epstein-Barr virus. Because some donors lacked HLA typing at each locus, the association tests relied only on the typed subset. Three of the identified cytomegalovirus-associated TCR beta chains were confirmed in vitro to be specific for cytomegalovirus antigens. Cytomegalovirus status was reported to be diagnosed by the classifier with high specificity and sensitivity in both the original and validation cohorts. When HLA alleles, especially DR and DQ, strongly co-occurred, TCR associations were difficult to assign to individual alleles. A cluster of highly shared sequence variants was judged likely to represent a technical artifact of the sequencing pipeline. Linkage disequilibrium might explain the correlated functional status among segregating V segments, but an unknown experimental factor could not be ruled out. The only immune exposure information available for the cohort was CMV serostatus. This cohort had only TCR beta chains sequenced, and the lack of alpha or paired-chain data limited which features could be detected. In a later analysis, the rate of TCR association differed among HLA loci, with DRB1 alleles having the most associated TCRs and HLA-C alleles having the fewest. An association between a missense DCLRE1C variant and V-gene and J-gene trimming of TCR beta chains was found in a later genetic analysis and replicated in an independent cohort. Most CMV-associated TCR beta chains appeared to be HLA-restricted in a later analysis, and the HLA associations seemed to be driven largely by CMV exposure. Compared with the roughly 670-donor mean, donors in an Asian-associated ancestry cluster had fewer N-insertions in productive TCRs, according to a later genetic analysis. The authors suggested that the approach could potentially be extended to other disease states and immunological phenotypes.

Concerning this clone: Its binding antigen is unknown.

Sequenced: PBMCs. This clonotype was sampled from a woman younger than 45 in good health and CMV-seronegative. The V and J genes are TRBV27 and TRBJ1-4, and possibly TRBD1, on 6 matching bases. Here is the DNA: TGTGCCAGCAGTTCAGGGGTTATGTACGAAAAACTGTTTTTT. This is translated as CASSSGVMYEKLFF.